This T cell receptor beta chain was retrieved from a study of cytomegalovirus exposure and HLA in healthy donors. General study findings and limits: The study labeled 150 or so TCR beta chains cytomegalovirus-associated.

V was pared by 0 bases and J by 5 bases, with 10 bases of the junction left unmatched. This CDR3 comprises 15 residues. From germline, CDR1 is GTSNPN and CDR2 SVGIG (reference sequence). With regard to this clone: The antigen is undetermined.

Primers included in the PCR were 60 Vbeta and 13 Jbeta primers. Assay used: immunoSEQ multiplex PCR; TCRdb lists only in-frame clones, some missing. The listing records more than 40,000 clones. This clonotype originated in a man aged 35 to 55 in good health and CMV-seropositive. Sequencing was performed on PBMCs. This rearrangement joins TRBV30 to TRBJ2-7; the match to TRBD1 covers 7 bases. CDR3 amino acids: CAWSVGLQGTHEQYF. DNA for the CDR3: TGTGCCTGGAGTGTTGGTTTACAGGGGACCCACGAGCAGTACTTC.